The 3 T cell receptor beta chains listed next were all sequenced from one sample in a study of OX40 agonist ivuxolimab in advanced cancers. Method: immunoSEQ multiplex PCR; TCRdb's copy keeps in-frame clones and lacks some. Among about 76,000 clones listed, about 82% were seen once. Sequencing used CD4+ or CD8+ T cells sorted from blood, obtained in a trial of the OX40 agonist ivuxolimab. Receptors originate from an adult with an advanced solid tumor such as melanoma, head and neck, liver or kidney cancer.

The rearrangement joins TRBV7-9 to TRBJ1-3; D not certain. The CDR3 has 15 amino acids. V was shortened by 10 bases and J by 0 bases, with 16 bases between the two germline ends. Germline assignment: CDR1 SEHNR and CDR2 FQNEAQ (reference sequence). The CDR3: CATTNSASSGNTIYF. The CDR3 DNA reads as TGTGCCACTACGAACAGCGCAAGCTCTGGAAACACCATATATTTT.

The genes are TRBV16 and TRBJ1-3, with TRBD1 matching over 9 bases. V was clipped by 4 bases and J by 4 bases; unmatched bases: 8. The length of the CDR3 is 16 residues. CDR1 and CDR2 from the germline V gene are KGHSY and FQNENV. The CDR3 nucleotides read TGTGCCAGCAGCCCGTCTTCCGGGACAGGGGGAAACACCATATATTTT. The encoded protein is CASSPSSGTGGNTIYF.

The gene calls are TRBV5-1 and TRBJ2-1; the D call may be TRBD1 or TRBD2 (7 bases each). Germline CDR1 reads SGHRS; CDR2 reads YFSETQ. This CDR3 contains 16 residues. The V end lost 0 bases, the J end lost 5 bases, and 15 bases lay between the germline ends. The CDR3 DNA follows: TGCGCCAGCAGCTTGGCGTCGGCAGGGGGGGACAATGAGCAGTTCTTC. Translated, it gives CASSLASAGGDNEQFF.